Presented here are 23 T cell receptor beta chains from one specimen sequenced in a study of technical replicates of blood from several donors. Profiled with immunoSEQ multiplex PCR; TCRdb holds only in-frame clones, not every one. This table holds approximately 90,000 clones, nearly 97% found once. Sequencing input: T cells isolated from PBMCs. The source of these receptors is a human donor in good health.

The V call is TRBV2, the J call TRBJ2-1; 7 bases line up with TRBD2. The CDR3 runs 15 residues. Germline V lookup: CDR1 SNHLY, CDR2 FYNNEI. Losses at the gene ends were 5 bases for V and 7 bases for J; bases not matched to a gene: 11. The CDR3 here is CASSPGAGLRNEQFF. The CDR3 bases are TGTGCCAGCAGTCCCGGAGCGGGATTGAGGAATGAGCAGTTCTTC.

The J gene is TRBJ1-2, the V gene TRBV2; D unclear. Germline V lookup: CDR1 SNHLY, CDR2 FYNNEI. Trimming stripped 0 bases from V and 4 bases from J, with 15 bases between. The CDR3 consists of 16 residues. DNA for the CDR3: TGTGCCAGCAGTGAAGCAATTAATATGGCATCCTATGGCTACACCTTC. This sequence encodes CASSEAINMASYGYTF.

The genes are TRBV29-1 and TRBJ2-3, with D tentatively TRBD1 (6 bases). Germline V gives CDR1 SQVTM, CDR2 ANQGSEA. V was shortened by 4 bases and J by 5 bases, with 22 bases between the two germline ends. The CDR3 is 16 amino acids. CDR3 in DNA: TGCAGCGTTGGAGGGGGAAACGTTGGAGGTCGAGATACGCAGTATTTT. It is translated as CSVGGGNVGGRDTQYF.

The chain uses TRBV29-1 and TRBJ2-3; TRBD2 matches 7 bases. Germline V gives CDR1 SQVTM, CDR2 ANQGSEA. CDR3 length equals 16 residues. Trimming cost V 4 bases and J 2 bases; bases outside gene matches: 12. The CDR3, as DNA: TGCAGCGTTGGGATTTTGGCTAGCGGAAACACAGATACGCAGTATTTT. This codes for CSVGILASGNTDTQYF.

The table lists this clone with a count of one. V gene TRBV7-8 combines with J gene TRBJ2-5; maybe TRBD1 (5 bases). Germline loops: CDR1 SGHVS, CDR2 FQNEAQ. Trimming took off 1 base at V and 2 bases at J, with 11 bases between the two ends. This CDR3 has 15 amino acids. The CDR3 sequence: CASSLVRAGQETQYF. In DNA form, the CDR3 reads TGTGCCAGCAGCTTAGTCAGGGCTGGTCAAGAGACCCAGTACTTC. Full variable domain (missing parts from reference TRBV7-8 and TRBJ2-5): GAGVSQSPRYKVAKRGQDVALRCDPISGHVSLFWYQQALGQGPEFLTYFQNEAQLDKSGLPSDRFFAERPEGSVSTLKIQRTQQEDSAVYLCASSLVRAGQETQYFGPGTRLLVL.

This clone has a single count. CDR3 sequence reads: CSVLRLNTEAFF. DNA for the CDR3: TGCAGCGTTTTGCGGTTGAACACTGAAGCTTTCTTT. V is TRBV29-1 and J is TRBJ1-1; no definite D call. The CDR3 runs to 12 residues. Germline V gene sequence: CDR1 SQVTM, CDR2 ANQGSEA. Trimming pared 5 bases from V and 0 bases from J, leaving 7 bases between. The complete variable domain, with remaining parts taken from reference TRBV29-1 and TRBJ1-1, reads SAVISQKPSRDICQRGTSLTIQCQVDSQVTMMFWYRQQPGQSLTLIATANQGSEATYESGFVIDKFPISRPNLTFSTLTVSNMSPEDSSIYLCSVLRLNTEAFFGQGTRLTVV.

CDR3: CASSSRTSGSYEQYF. CDR3 coding DNA: TGCGCCAGCAGCTCCCGGACTAGCGGCTCCTACGAGCAGTACTTC. This chain uses TRBV10-1 with TRBJ2-7; 10 bases are shared with TRBD2. In germline, CDR1 is WNHNN, CDR2 SYGVQD (reference sequence). The V and J ends lost 6 bases and 0 bases, in that order; junction bases with no gene match: 5. There are 15 residues in the CDR3.

The chain joins TRBV6-6 to TRBJ2-2; 9 bases map to TRBD2. Germline-derived CDR1 and CDR2 are MNHNY and SVGAGI (reference sequence). The CDR3 extends over 15 amino acids. The V segment lost 5 bases and the J segment 4 bases; nucleotides outside the gene matches: 5. CDR3 amino acids: CASSIAGESTGELFF. CDR3 nucleotide sequence: TGTGCCAGCAGTATAGCGGGGGAGAGCACCGGGGAGCTGTTTTTT.

CDR3 loop: CASSSFTEMNTEAFF. The CDR3 DNA reads TGCGCCAGCAGCTCTTTCACAGAAATGAACACTGAAGCTTTCTTT. This chain joins TRBV5-1 and TRBJ1-1, with no clear D. Germline V gene sequence: CDR1 SGHRS, CDR2 YFSETQ. CDR3 length: 15 amino acids. The germline V and J ends were trimmed by 3 bases and 0 bases, with 12 bases remaining between them.

The genes are TRBV6-6 and TRBJ1-2; 9 bases match TRBD1. Germline lookup yields CDR1 MNHNY and CDR2 SVGAGI (reference sequence). This CDR3 is built from 16 residues. The V and J ends lost 4 bases and 3 bases, in that order; junction bases with no gene match: 9. CDR3 DNA sequence: TGTGCCAGCAGTTGGCGATGGGACAGGGTTCACTATGGCTACACCTTC. Translated, it gives CASSWRWDRVHYGYTF.

The chain joins TRBV25-1 to TRBJ1-4; D is undetermined. Trimming left V 6 bases short and J 7 bases short, with 12 bases between. CDR1 MGHDK and CDR2 SYGVNS come from the germline V gene. The CDR3 length is 13 residues. CDR3 coding DNA: TGTGCCAGCAGATACGCCGGAGGTGAAAAACTGTTTTTT. Its protein product is CASRYAGGEKLFF.

This chain joins TRBV5-4 and TRBJ2-2; D perhaps matches TRBD1 (6 bases). The CDR3 contains 12 residues. Trimming took off 3 bases at V and 11 bases at J, with 11 bases between the two ends. Germline V gene lookup returns CDR1 SGHNT and CDR2 YYREEE (reference sequence). CDR3: CASSWDNGELFF. The CDR3 DNA is TGTGCCAGCAGCTGGGACAACGGCGAGCTGTTTTTT. Combining the CDR3 with reference TRBV5-4 and TRBJ2-2 gives the whole variable domain ETGVTQSPTHLIKTRGQQVTLRCSSQSGHNTVSWYQQALGQGPQFIFQYYREEENGRGNFPPRFSGLQFPNYSSELNVNALELDDSALYLCASSWDNGELFFGEGSRLTVL.

J is TRBJ1-2 and V is TRBV5-1, with 9 bases that match TRBD1. This CDR3 comprises 15 residues. The germline CDR1 and CDR2 sequences are SGHRS and YFSETQ. The V and J ends lost 0 bases and 5 bases, in that order; junction bases with no gene match: 5. In nucleotides, the CDR3 is TGCGCCAGCAGCTTGGGACAGGGGGAAGCTTATGGCTACACCTTC. Its translation is CASSLGQGEAYGYTF. The variable domain in full, completed from reference TRBV5-1 and TRBJ1-2, reads KAGVTQTPRYLIKTRGQQVTLSCSPISGHRSVSWYQQTPGQGLQFLFEYFSETQRNKGNFPGRFSGRQFSNSRSEMNVSTLELGDSALYLCASSLGQGEAYGYTFGSGTRLTVV.

The genes are TRBV19 and TRBJ2-7; 8 bases are shared with TRBD1. Per germline, CDR1 LNHDA and CDR2 SQIVND (reference sequence). The junction had 6 bases not matched to a gene; V was cut back by 1 base and J by 4 bases. There are 15 residues in the CDR3. The DNA for the CDR3 is TGTGCCAGTAGTATAGGGGGGACAGGCGGATACGAGCAGTACTTC. Amino acids: CASSIGGTGGYEQYF. Complete variable domain (other parts from reference TRBV19 and TRBJ2-7): DGGITQSPKYLFRKEGQNVTLSCEQNLNHDAMYWYRQDPGQGLRLIYYSQIVNDFQKGDIAEGYSVSREKKESFPLTVTSAQKNPTAFYLCASSIGGTGGYEQYFGPGTRLTVT.

The chain employs TRBV5-6 and TRBJ1-1; D is unclear. CDR3 length equals 13 residues. V was trimmed by 2 bases and J by 7 bases, leaving 12 bases between them. Germline-derived CDR1 and CDR2 are SGHDT and YYEEEE. This chain's CDR3 is CASSFSLGFEAFF. The CDR3, as DNA: TGTGCCAGCAGCTTTTCCCTAGGCTTTGAAGCTTTCTTT.

The gene calls are TRBV19 and TRBJ2-3; TRBD2 might be the D (5 bases). V was pared by 2 bases and J by 1 base, with 10 bases between. The CDR3 is 15 residues long. The germline CDR1 and CDR2 sequences are LNHDA and SQIVND (reference sequence). As DNA, the CDR3 is TGTGCCAGTAGTATAAGAGGGCAGCGCACAGATACGCAGTATTTT. This translates into CASSIRGQRTDTQYF.

The gene calls are TRBV6-1 and TRBJ1-2; no firm D call. Trimming left V 0 bases short and J 4 bases short, with 12 bases between. This CDR3 comprises 15 residues. Germline CDR1 is MNHNS and CDR2 is SASEGT. The CDR3 loop is CASSEAPTASYGYTF. The CDR3 coding sequence is TGTGCCAGCAGTGAAGCGCCCACCGCGAGCTATGGCTACACCTTC.

This chain links TRBV5-6 with TRBJ2-5; 8 nucleotides match TRBD2. Germline V gene data show CDR1 as SGHDT and CDR2 as YYEEEE. With 3 bases clipped from V and 1 base from J, the junction kept 8 bases outside the gene matches. CDR3 size: 16 residues. The CDR3 sequence is CASSWRGANFQETQYF. CDR3 in DNA: TGTGCCAGCAGCTGGCGGGGGGCCAACTTCCAAGAGACCCAGTACTTC.

The chain carries TRBV2 and TRBJ2-4; no reliable D call. The germline gives CDR1 SNHLY, CDR2 FYNNEI. CDR3 size: 14 residues. The ends were cut back, 3 bases at V and 0 bases at J, with 6 bases in the middle. For the CDR3, the DNA is TGTGCCAGCAGTGATTCACTAGCCAAAAACATTCAGTACTTC. Protein: CASSDSLAKNIQYF.

This chain uses TRBV9 with TRBJ2-3; the match to TRBD1 covers 8 bases. The germline CDR1 and CDR2 sequences are SGDLS and YYNGEE. J lost 0 bases, V lost 3 bases, and 6 bases had no gene match. The CDR3 length is 16 residues. CDR3 DNA: TGTGCCAGCAGCGCAACAGGGGGTAGGAGCACAGATACGCAGTATTTT. This sequence encodes CASSATGGRSTDTQYF.

The J gene is TRBJ1-1, the V gene TRBV19, with 7 bases fitting TRBD1. The V gene's germline CDR1 is LNHDA and CDR2 SQIVND (reference sequence). The CDR3 spans 15 residues. V shed 7 bases, J shed 0 bases, and the junction held 8 bases outside the gene matches. The CDR3 region is CASNDRAFMNTEAFF. In DNA, the CDR3 is TGTGCCAGTAATGACAGGGCCTTCATGAACACTGAAGCTTTCTTT.

V gene TRBV19 combines with J gene TRBJ2-3, with 11 nucleotides matching TRBD2. V shed 4 bases, J shed 4 bases, and the junction held 10 bases outside the gene matches. This CDR3 is built from 17 residues. Per germline, CDR1 LNHDA and CDR2 SQIVND (reference sequence). The CDR3 sequence is CASSTSYSGRGADTQYF. The CDR3 DNA sequence: TGTGCCAGTAGTACCTCTTATAGCGGGAGGGGGGCAGATACGCAGTATTTT.

V gene TRBV6-1 combines with J gene TRBJ2-4, with D maybe TRBD2 (6 bases). The CDR3 is 15 amino acids. Trimming removed 6 bases at V and 3 bases at J, with 15 bases between. Germline CDR1 is MNHNS and CDR2 is SASEGT. The chain's CDR3 is CASSPLQGGKNIQYF. The CDR3 nucleotides read TGTGCCAGCAGCCCTCTTCAGGGAGGCAAAAACATTCAGTACTTC.